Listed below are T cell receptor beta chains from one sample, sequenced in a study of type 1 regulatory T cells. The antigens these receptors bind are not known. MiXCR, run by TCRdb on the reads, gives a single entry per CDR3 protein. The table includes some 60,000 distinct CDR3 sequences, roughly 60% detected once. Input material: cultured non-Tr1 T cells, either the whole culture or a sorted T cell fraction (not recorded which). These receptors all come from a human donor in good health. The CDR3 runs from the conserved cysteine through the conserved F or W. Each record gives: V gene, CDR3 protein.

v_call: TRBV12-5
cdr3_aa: CASGLWQVGTEAFF

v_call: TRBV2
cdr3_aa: CASGTEQFF

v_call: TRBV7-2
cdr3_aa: CASGPPGSNQPQHF

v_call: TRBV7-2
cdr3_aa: CASRSSNYGYTF

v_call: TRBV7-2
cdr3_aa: CASSLTPRTEAFF

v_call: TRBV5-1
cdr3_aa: CASSTTGTSGSRAYNEQFF

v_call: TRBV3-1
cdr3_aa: CASSLSTGEQFF

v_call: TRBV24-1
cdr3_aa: CATSDATATNEKLFF

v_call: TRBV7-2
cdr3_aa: CASSDTYEQYF

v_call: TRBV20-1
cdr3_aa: CSADRDPLSDEQFF

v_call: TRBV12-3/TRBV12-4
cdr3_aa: CASSSPGGISDTQYF

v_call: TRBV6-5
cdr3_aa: CASSYSQNTGELFF

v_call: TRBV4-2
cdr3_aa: CASSVRRSGNTIYF

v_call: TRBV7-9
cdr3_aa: CASRLEEGNTEAFF

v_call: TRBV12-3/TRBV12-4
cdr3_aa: CASSPRGGEGQPQHF